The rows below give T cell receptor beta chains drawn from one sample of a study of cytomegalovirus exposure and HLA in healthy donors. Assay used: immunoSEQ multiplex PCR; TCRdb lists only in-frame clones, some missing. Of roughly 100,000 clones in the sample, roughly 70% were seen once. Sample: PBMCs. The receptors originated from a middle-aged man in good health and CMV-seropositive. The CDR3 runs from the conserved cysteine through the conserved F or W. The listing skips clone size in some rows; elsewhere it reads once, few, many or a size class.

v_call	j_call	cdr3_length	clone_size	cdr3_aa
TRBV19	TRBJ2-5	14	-	CASSPWTGRETQYF
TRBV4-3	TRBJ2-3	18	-	CASSQGPDSGWWTDTQYF
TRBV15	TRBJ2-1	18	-	CATSRAGVAGIVYNEQFF
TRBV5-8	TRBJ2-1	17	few	CASSLGAAASSYNEQFF
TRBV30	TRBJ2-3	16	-	CAWSVSWREVPDTQYF
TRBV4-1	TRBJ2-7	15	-	CASSQGLSGSYEQYF
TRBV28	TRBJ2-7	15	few	CASYSSGQGPYEQYF
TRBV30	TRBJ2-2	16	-	CAWSEELAGRGGELFF
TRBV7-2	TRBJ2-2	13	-	CASSFPVTGELFF
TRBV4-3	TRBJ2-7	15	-	CASSLGDRGPYEQYF
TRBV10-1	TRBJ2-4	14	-	CASSDGGAKNIQYF
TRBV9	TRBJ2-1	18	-	CASSVVPSEGGSYNEQFF
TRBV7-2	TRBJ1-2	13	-	CASSFLSRYGYTF
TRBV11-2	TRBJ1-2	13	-	CASSLDLDYGYTF
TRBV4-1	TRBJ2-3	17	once	CASSQFGTSGMLDTQYF
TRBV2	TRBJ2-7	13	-	CASSGSLAYEQYF
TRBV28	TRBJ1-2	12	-	CASSFRGSGYTF
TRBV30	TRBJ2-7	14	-	CAWSVLAGPYEQYF
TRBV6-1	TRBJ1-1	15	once	CASRDGQGVFSEAFF
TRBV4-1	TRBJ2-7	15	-	CASSPLGVRSYEQYF
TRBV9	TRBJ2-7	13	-	CASSMGQNYEQYF
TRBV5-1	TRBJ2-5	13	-	CASSIGQQETQYF
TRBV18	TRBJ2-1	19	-	CASSRNLDSGSNRGNEQFF
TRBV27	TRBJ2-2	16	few	CASRKGQPTNTGELFF
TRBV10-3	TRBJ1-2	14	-	CAISERQGESGYTF
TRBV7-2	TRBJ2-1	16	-	CASSLIRWGGANEQFF
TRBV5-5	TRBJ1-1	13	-	CASGAQMNTEAFF
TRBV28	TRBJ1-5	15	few	CASSSAGGSNQPQHF
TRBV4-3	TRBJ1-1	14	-	CASSQEERITEAFF
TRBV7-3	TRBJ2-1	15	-	CASSLTQGASNEQFF
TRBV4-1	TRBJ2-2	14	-	CASSQGSSGGELFF
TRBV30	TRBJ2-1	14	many	CAWSVTLGDNEQFF
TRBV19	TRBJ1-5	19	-	CASSIYTTDRLGDNQPQHF
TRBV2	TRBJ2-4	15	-	CASSETGLAKNIQYF
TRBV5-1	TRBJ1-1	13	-	CASSLNMNTEAFF
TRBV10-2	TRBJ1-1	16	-	CASSGAPGQGKPEAFF
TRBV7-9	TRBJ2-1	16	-	CASSTRLAGPYNEQFF
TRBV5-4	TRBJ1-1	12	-	CASRTVNTEAFF
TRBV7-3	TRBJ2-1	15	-	CASSPQGANYNEQFF
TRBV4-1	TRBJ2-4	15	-	CASSPLTGTLNIQYF
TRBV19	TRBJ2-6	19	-	CASSIPGLAGPSGANVLTF
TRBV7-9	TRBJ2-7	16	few	CASSLAPGLAAYEQYF
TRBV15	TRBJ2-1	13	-	CATSREAGNEQFF
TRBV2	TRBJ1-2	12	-	CASSGQGNGYTF
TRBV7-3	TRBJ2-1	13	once	CASSWTGDDEQFF
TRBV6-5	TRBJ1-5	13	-	CASSRSSNQPQHF
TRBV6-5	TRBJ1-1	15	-	CASSYNLGAPTEAFF
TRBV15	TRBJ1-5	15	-	CATKVPAQDFQPQHF
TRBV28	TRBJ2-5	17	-	CASSLRIRTGEEETQYF
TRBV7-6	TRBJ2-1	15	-	CASSLGPSGLYEQFF
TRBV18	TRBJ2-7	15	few	CASSPSGTLAREQYF
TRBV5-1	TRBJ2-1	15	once	CASSLGLASYNEQFF
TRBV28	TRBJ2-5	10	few	CASGRETQYF
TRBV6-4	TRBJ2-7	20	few	CASSDSIGVSRRYIYYEQYF
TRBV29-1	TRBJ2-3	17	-	CSVEGFFASGIVDTQYF
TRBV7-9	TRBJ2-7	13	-	CASSWGQTYEQYF
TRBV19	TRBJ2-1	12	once	CASSIDRNEQFF